The following is a TCR beta chain sequence with its context. Its antigen is not known. The data are from a study of CXCR3-negative and CXCR3-positive naive CD8 T cells. Study-level results: Naive subsets did not differ in surface CD5, and TRB CDR3 properties served to infer TCR strength. Comparison of naive cells showed more hydrophobic TRB CDR3s in CXCR3-positive than in CXCR3-negative naive cells.

UMI-labeled 5' RACE TRB cDNA libraries were prepared from the cells. TCRdb reprocessed the 5' RACE reads and keeps a single row for each CDR3 protein, giving no DNA. In all, the sample yields 120,000 to 150,000 distinct CDR3 sequences. The naive CD8+ gate required CD45RO-CCR7+CD27+CD95- phenotype. Germline V gene sequence: CDR1 MGHRA, CDR2 YSYEKL. The CDR3 totals 15 residues. The TCR comes from a human donor in good health. Some clones in this sample may be carry-over from other donors' samples. The chain joins TRBV4-1 to TRBJ1-2. The sequencing sample was made of naive CXCR3+ CD8+ T cells from blood. The subset is: CD45RO-CCR7+CD27+CD95- naive CD8+ T cells expressing CXCR3 (TNR3+). The chain's CDR3 is CASSWSLTTNYGYTF.